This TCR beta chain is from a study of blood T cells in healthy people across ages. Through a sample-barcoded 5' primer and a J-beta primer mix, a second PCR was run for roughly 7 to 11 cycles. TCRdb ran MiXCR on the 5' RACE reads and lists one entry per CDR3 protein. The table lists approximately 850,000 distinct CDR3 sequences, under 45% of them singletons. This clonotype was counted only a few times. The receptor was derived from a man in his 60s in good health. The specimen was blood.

The CDR3 region has the DNA TGCGCCAGCAGCCAAGATTGGACAGGGGGCTCCTACAATGAGCAGTACTTC. This sequence encodes CASSQDWTGGSYNEQYF. The V gene is TRBV4-3, the J gene TRBJ2-1, with TRBD1 matching 11 bases. The J call is in doubt because the DNA end fits TRBJ2-7 better. From germline, CDR1 is LGHNA and CDR2 YSLEER. This CDR3 spans 17 amino acids.